The 10 T cell receptor beta chains below all came from one sample that was sequenced in a study of STAT5B mutations in CD4+ large granular lymphocyte leukemia. This table comes from immunoSEQ multiplex PCR, and its TCRdb copy is limited to in-frame clones, with some not included. The sample consists of about 40,000 clones, 81% of them appearing once. The sample consisted of CD4+ T cells from blood buffy coats. These receptors originate from a human donor in good health.

V and J are TRBV19 and TRBJ2-7; D is possibly TRBD2 (5 bases). Germline CDR1 and CDR2: LNHDA and SQIVND (reference sequence). Trimming removed 3 bases from V and 3 bases from J, with 9 bases in between. This CDR3 region has 13 residues. The CDR3 DNA sequence: TGTGCCAGTAGTATTTACGAGGGCTACGAGCAGTACTTC. Its protein product is CASSIYEGYEQYF. The full variable domain, rest sourced from reference TRBV19 and TRBJ2-7, is DGGITQSPKYLFRKEGQNVTLSCEQNLNHDAMYWYRQDPGQGLRLIYYSQIVNDFQKGDIAEGYSVSREKKESFPLTVTSAQKNPTAFYLCASSIYEGYEQYFGPGTRLTVT.

The chain combines TRBV9 with TRBJ2-7; the match to TRBD2 covers 13 bases. There are 15 residues in the CDR3. From germline, CDR1 is SGDLS and CDR2 YYNGEE. The trim removed 4 bases at V and 4 bases at J, leaving 5 bases unmatched. In DNA form, the CDR3 reads TGTGCCAGCAGCCTGGGACTAGCGGGGCCATACGAGCAGTACTTC. It yields the protein CASSLGLAGPYEQYF.

The J gene is TRBJ2-2, the V gene TRBV6-1; no reliable D call. The CDR3 contains 14 residues. The germline V and J ends were trimmed by 7 bases and 0 bases, with 9 bases remaining between them. Germline loops: CDR1 MNHNS, CDR2 SASEGT. Here the CDR3 reads CASTPIANTGELFF. In DNA, the CDR3 is TGTGCCAGCACTCCTATAGCGAACACCGGGGAGCTGTTTTTT.

The chain recombines TRBV19 with TRBJ2-7; 7 bases are shared with TRBD1. Trimming removed 5 bases from V and 7 bases from J; junction bases left unmatched: 11. Germline CDR1 and CDR2: LNHDA and SQIVND (reference sequence). The CDR3 extends over 14 amino acids. CDR3 DNA sequence: TGTGCCAGTAGTGCCTGGGACAGCCTGGCGGAGCAGTACTTC. Amino acids: CASSAWDSLAEQYF.

The chain recombines TRBV18 with TRBJ1-4; 9 nucleotides agree with TRBD1. V trimming: 3 bases; J trimming: 6 bases; junction bases outside the gene matches: 2. Germline V lookup: CDR1 KGHSH, CDR2 LQKENI. The CDR3 is made up of 14 amino acids. CDR3 sequence reads: CASSPGQGDEKLFF. The CDR3 nucleotides are TGTGCCAGCTCACCGGGACAGGGAGATGAAAAACTGTTTTTT.

The genes are TRBV5-1 and TRBJ2-5, with D perhaps matching TRBD1 (5 bases). From germline, CDR1 is SGHRS and CDR2 YFSETQ. The CDR3 has 15 residues. The ends were cut back, 5 bases at V and 4 bases at J, with 18 bases in the middle. The CDR3 here is CASRGQGYGLETQYF. The DNA for the CDR3 is TGCGCCAGCAGGGGGCAGGGATACGGGTTAGAGACCCAGTACTTC.

This clone was counted only a few times. The chain uses TRBV5-1 and TRBJ1-2, with 9 bases fitting TRBD1. CDR1 SGHRS and CDR2 YFSETQ come from the germline V gene. With 4 bases clipped from V and 5 bases from J, the junction kept 3 bases outside the gene matches. The CDR3 is 13 amino acids. Here the CDR3 reads CASSPGQGYGYTF. DNA for the CDR3: TGCGCCAGCAGCCCGGGACAGGGATATGGCTACACCTTC.

This clone was detected a few times. The rearrangement uses TRBV29-1 and TRBJ1-2; D is possibly TRBD1 (6 bases). Germline loops: CDR1 SQVTM, CDR2 ANQGSEA. V lost 7 bases and J lost 8, with 29 bases in between. The CDR3 contains 16 residues. CDR3 amino acids: CSGRPLQGSHHGGYTF. The CDR3 nucleotides are TGCAGCGGCCGTCCCCTACAGGGCTCGCACCACGGGGGCTACACCTTC.

V is TRBV6-5 and J is TRBJ1-1; D is possibly TRBD1 (6 bases). The V end was cut by 11 bases, the J end by 0 bases, with 16 bases between. Germline V gene lookup returns CDR1 MNHEY and CDR2 SVGAGI. This CDR3 is 14 amino acids long. CDR3 DNA sequence: TGTGCCGCGAGTCCAGGGGCCCTGAACACTGAAGCTTTCTTT. Translating it yields CAASPGALNTEAFF.

The J gene is TRBJ1-5, the V gene TRBV6-1, with D maybe TRBD1 (6 bases). The V end was cut by 1 base, the J end by 3 bases, with 22 bases between. This CDR3 has 19 residues. Per germline, CDR1 MNHNS and CDR2 SASEGT. CDR3 protein: CASSEVSSGDFLSNQPQHF. The CDR3 DNA reads TGTGCCAGCAGTGAAGTGTCGTCAGGGGATTTCCTTTCCAATCAGCCCCAGCATTTT.